The 10 T cell receptor beta chains given below trace back to one sample, sequenced in a study of tumor-infiltrating lymphocytes in primary liver carcinoma. Total RNA amounting to 450 to 500 ng was the source from which TCR beta cDNA was made with a constant-region primer. Researchers made the TCR beta libraries by running three nested multiplex PCR rounds with slightly modified ARM-PCR. With TRBV1-TRBV30 forward primers and a C-beta reverse primer, the first two PCR rounds were run for 9 to 10 cycles each. TCRdb analysed the multiplex PCR reads with MiXCR anew, one entry per CDR3 protein. The table lists 95,000 to 150,000 distinct CDR3 sequences, around two thirds of them singletons. Investigators took RNA and DNA out together from roughly 21-30 mg of unsorted bulk tissue. The sequenced sample consisted of liver tumor tissue from sampling region 1. Sample subset: tumor region T1, superior pole. Receptor source: a woman in her sixties or seventies with primary liver carcinoma and hepatitis B virus infection.

This clonotype occurred a few times. A junction boundary mismatches the germline segment, possibly from a read error. The chain is built from TRBV5-6 and TRBJ2-1; TRBD2 might be the D (6 bases). CDR1 and CDR2 from the germline V gene are SGHDT and YYEEEE. The CDR3 is 16 residues long. This chain's CDR3 is CVSSGMTSGRSHEQFF. CDR3 in DNA: TGTGTCAGCAGCGGCATGACTAGTGGGAGGTCCCATGAGCAGTTCTTC.

Comments on this clonotype: The CDR3 does not close with the conserved phenylalanine or tryptophan, likely indicating a read error. This rearrangement joins TRBV11-3 to TRBJ2-1; D is ambiguous. The CDR3 totals 15 residues. The germline V gene has CDR1 SGHNT and CDR2 YENEEA. CDR3: CASSLDGGVYNEQFL. The CDR3 DNA follows: TGTGCCAGCAGCTTAGATGGTGGGGTCTACAATGAACAGTTCCTC.

About this clonotype itself: The junction departs from germline at one end; a sequencing error may be responsible. The V call is TRBV29-1, the J call TRBJ2-7; TRBD1 or TRBD2 may be the D gene (6 bases each). This CDR3 has 12 residues. Germline lookup yields CDR1 SQVTM and CDR2 ANQGSEA. This chain's CDR3 is CSVWGASYGQYF. The CDR3 DNA is TGCAGCGTTTGGGGGGCCTCCTACGGGCAGTACTTC.

To note about this clonotype: This may stem from a read error, because a much larger clone lies one nucleotide away. The chain is built from TRBV5-1 and TRBJ1-2; TRBD1 matches at 8 bases. J was trimmed by 8 bases and V by 4 bases; bases with no gene match: 10. Germline loops: CDR1 SGHRS, CDR2 YFSETQ. This CDR3 spans 14 amino acids. The CDR3 DNA reads TGCGCCAGCAGCCAAGCCAGGACAGGGCGCGGCTACACCTTC. Translation gives CASSQARTGRGYTF.

Points on this clonotype: Given a much more abundant clone one base away, this may be a read error. The chain is built from TRBV4-1 and TRBJ1-5; the D gene is possibly TRBD1 (6 bases). This CDR3 has 16 residues. Germline V gene sequence: CDR1 MGHRA, CDR2 YSYEKL. CDR3 nucleotide sequence: TGCACCAGCAGCCAAGATCTGGGACATGTGAATCAGCCCCAGCATTTT. Translating it yields CTSSQDLGHVNQPQHF.

This clonotype was detected many times. The V and J genes are TRBV29-1 and TRBJ1-5; D perhaps matches TRBD1 (5 bases). The CDR3 length is 12 residues. The V end was cut by 7 bases, the J end by 7 bases, with 14 bases between. Germline V gene sequence: CDR1 SQVTM, CDR2 ANQGSEA. CDR3 sequence: CSARDSGQPQHF. The CDR3 DNA follows: TGCAGCGCAAGGGACTCGGGGCAGCCCCAGCATTTT.

Regarding this clonotype: The germline gene is not matched at one end of the junction; a read error may be the cause. This sequence joins TRBV6-5 and TRBJ1-2; D is ambiguous. This CDR3 region has 14 residues. CDR1 is MNHEY, CDR2 SVGAGI, per germline. The CDR3 region is CASTTGIGIYGYAF. The CDR3 DNA reads TGTGCCAGCACCACTGGGATAGGAATCTATGGCTACGCCTTC.

As concerns this clonotype: This CDR3 is missing its conserved last phenylalanine or tryptophan, likely due to a read error. It is unclear where the CDR3 begins or ends on the DNA, so no DNA is shown, and the CDR3 is as TCRdb lists it. J is TRBJ2-1 and V is TRBV11-3; TRBD2, the D gene given by the table, was not confirmed from the DNA. The CDR3 is 15 amino acids long, termini counted. CDR1 and CDR2 from the germline V gene are SGHNT and YENEEA. Here the CDR3 reads CASSRTSGSGNEQFL.

This clonotype was seen a single time. A single base separates this from a much larger clone, so it may be a read error. The V gene is TRBV6-1, the J gene TRBJ2-1; perhaps TRBD2 as D (5 bases). CDR1 and CDR2 (germline): MNHNS, SASEGT. V was trimmed by 8 bases and J by 7 bases, leaving 18 bases between them. The CDR3 extends over 14 amino acids. The CDR3 is CASSVEAPWNEQFF. The CDR3 DNA sequence: TGTGCCAGCTCAGTGGAGGCACCCTGGAATGAGCAGTTCTTC.

About this clonotype: Its ends do not fully match the called genes, so a read error is possible. The V gene is TRBV11-1, the J gene TRBJ2-1; D remains unclear. This CDR3 spans 13 amino acids. Per the germline V gene, CDR1 is SGHAT and CDR2 is FQDESV (reference sequence). This chain's CDR3 is CARSFGSYNEQFF. CDR3 bases: TGTGCCCGCAGCTTCGGCAGCTACAATGAGCAGTTCTTC.